Presented here are 25 T cell receptor beta chains from one specimen sequenced in a study of cytomegalovirus exposure and HLA in healthy donors. The PCR used 60 Vbeta and 13 Jbeta primers. The repertoire was sequenced with immunoSEQ multiplex PCR; TCRdb's copy has only in-frame clones and lacks some. This table holds roughly 200,000 clones, more than 80% found once. The sequenced sample was PBMCs. These receptors were obtained from a boy younger than 18 in good health and CMV-seronegative.

The chain recombines TRBV7-3 with TRBJ2-1, with TRBD2 identical over 11 bases. V shed 5 bases and J 1 base; nucleotides not matched to a gene: 4. Per germline, CDR1 SGHTA and CDR2 FQGTGA. The CDR3 length is 16 residues. The CDR3 reads CASSPSGGLSYNEQFF. CDR3 DNA sequence: TGTGCCAGCAGCCCTAGCGGGGGGCTTTCCTACAATGAGCAGTTCTTC.

A word on this clone: The sample has other DNA sequences that encode this CDR3 too. The rearrangement joins TRBV9 to TRBJ2-3, with D perhaps TRBD2 (5 bases). Germline CDR1 reads SGDLS; CDR2 reads YYNGEE. Trimming removed 0 bases at V and 3 bases at J, with 11 bases between. The CDR3 runs 15 residues. CDR3: CASSVAGGSTDTQYF. CDR3 DNA sequence: TGTGCCAGCAGCGTAGCTGGTGGGAGTACAGATACGCAGTATTTT.

The chain carries TRBV2 and TRBJ2-1; 10 positions agree with TRBD2. Germline CDR1 reads SNHLY; CDR2 reads FYNNEI. The CDR3 has 17 amino acids. V shed 1 base, J shed 7 bases, and the junction held 10 bases outside the gene matches. DNA for the CDR3: TGTGCCAGCAGTGAAGAGAGGCTAGCGGGAGTAGGGAATGAGCAGTTCTTC. It yields the protein CASSEERLAGVGNEQFF.

This clone appeared once. The chain is built from TRBV6-6 and TRBJ1-2; weak D call: TRBD1 (6 bases). Germline CDR1 is MNHNY and CDR2 is SVGAGI (reference sequence). The CDR3 has 11 amino acids. Trimming shortened V by 6 bases and J by 13 bases, and 15 bases separated the two germline ends. CDR3 bases: TGTGCCAGCAGAGACCCAGGGGAAGGCACCTTC. Translation gives CASRDPGEGTF.

The chain links TRBV14 to TRBJ1-1; 7 nucleotides line up with TRBD1. With 1 base clipped from V and 4 bases from J, the junction kept 6 bases outside the gene matches. There are 15 residues in the CDR3. Germline V gene data show CDR1 as SGHDN and CDR2 as FVKESK. CDR3 in amino acids: CASSQVVGGGTEAFF. CDR3 bases: TGTGCCAGCAGCCAAGTAGTAGGGGGCGGCACTGAAGCTTTCTTT.

CDR3 amino acids: CASSLGSTASSTDTQYF. The CDR3 nucleotides are TGTGCCAGCAGCTTAGGTTCGACAGCTTCTAGCACAGATACGCAGTATTTT. V gene TRBV7-6 combines with J gene TRBJ2-3; TRBD1 might be the D (5 bases). V lost 1 base and J lost 0, with 14 bases in between. The CDR3 is 17 residues long. Germline-derived CDR1 and CDR2 are SGHVS and FNYEAQ. Full variable domain (missing parts from reference TRBV7-6 and TRBJ2-3): GAGVSQSPRYKVTKRGQDVALRCDPISGHVSLYWYRQALGQGPEFLTYFNYEAQQDKSGLPNDRFSAERPEGSISTLTIQRTEQRDSAMYRCASSLGSTASSTDTQYFGPGTRLTVL.

The chain joins TRBV13 to TRBJ2-7; maybe TRBD2 (6 bases). Trimming pared 4 bases from V and 10 bases from J, leaving 20 bases between. The CDR3 has 14 amino acids. Looked up from germline, CDR1 is PRHDT and CDR2 is FYEKMQ (reference sequence). The DNA for the CDR3 is TGTGCCAGCAGCTCCACCTTAGGACTACGAGGACAGTACTTC. Translated: CASSSTLGLRGQYF. The complete variable domain, with remaining parts taken from reference TRBV13 and TRBJ2-7, reads AAGVIQSPRHLIKEKRETATLKCYPIPRHDTVYWYQQGPGQDPQFLISFYEKMQSDKGSIPDRFSAQQFSDYHSELNMSSLELGDSALYFCASSSTLGLRGQYFGPGTRLTVT.

The chain couples TRBV5-1 to TRBJ2-5; TRBD2 agrees at 9 bases. Per germline, CDR1 SGHRS and CDR2 YFSETQ. Trimming removed 4 bases from V and 5 bases from J; junction bases left unmatched: 6. This CDR3 is built from 14 residues. The CDR3 sequence: CASSQIAGEETQYF. CDR3 nucleotide sequence: TGCGCCAGCAGCCAAATAGCGGGAGAGGAGACCCAGTACTTC.

This clone was detected a few times. The chain links TRBV20-1 to TRBJ1-4; 7 bases match TRBD1. Germline CDR1 is DFQATT and CDR2 is SNEGSKA (reference sequence). This CDR3 is 11 amino acids long. V lost 4 bases to trimming and J lost 10 bases; unmatched junction nucleotides: 3. CDR3 sequence reads: CSANNRGKLFF. The CDR3 DNA is TGCAGTGCTAATAACAGGGGAAAACTGTTTTTT.

This chain uses TRBV7-2 with TRBJ1-5; D not certain. Germline V lookup: CDR1 SGHTA, CDR2 FQGNSA. There are 14 residues in the CDR3. V lost 1 base to trimming and J lost 6 bases, with 10 bases between them. The CDR3 DNA reads TGTGCCAGCAGCTTAGTCGGGGTAGGTCAGCCCCAGCATTTT. It translates to CASSLVGVGQPQHF. The full variable domain, in which reference TRBV7-2 and TRBJ1-5 provide the parts outside the CDR3, is GAGVSQSPSNKVTEKGKDVELRCDPISGHTALYWYRQSLGQGLEFLIYFQGNSAPDKSGLPSDRFSAERTGGSVSTLTIQRTQQEDSAVYLCASSLVGVGQPQHFGDGTRLSIL.

V is TRBV7-2 and J is TRBJ1-3; maybe TRBD1 (5 bases). This CDR3 is built from 14 residues. Germline values: CDR1 SGHTA, CDR2 FQGNSA. Trimming took 3 bases from V and 4 from J, leaving 10 bases between them. The CDR3 DNA sequence: TGTGCCAGCAGCTTCCAGGGTATCGGAAACACCATATATTTT. It encodes CASSFQGIGNTIYF. The whole variable domain, remainder taken from reference TRBV7-2 and TRBJ1-3, is GAGVSQSPSNKVTEKGKDVELRCDPISGHTALYWYRQSLGQGLEFLIYFQGNSAPDKSGLPSDRFSAERTGGSVSTLTIQRTQQEDSAVYLCASSFQGIGNTIYFGEGSWLTVV.

The chain combines TRBV2 with TRBJ2-7; 9 nucleotides agree with TRBD1. V lost 3 bases, J lost 5 bases, and 8 bases stayed unmatched. The CDR3 sequence is 15 residues long. Germline-derived CDR1 and CDR2 are SNHLY and FYNNEI. CDR3 DNA sequence: TGTGCCAGCAGTGAGGGGACAGGGTTAAGGAACGAGCAGTACTTC. The encoded protein is CASSEGTGLRNEQYF.

The chain links TRBV20-1 to TRBJ2-1; TRBD2 might be the D (6 bases). V lost 3 bases, J lost 9 bases, and 9 bases lay in between. This CDR3 contains 11 residues. Per the germline V gene, CDR1 is DFQATT and CDR2 is SNEGSKA (reference sequence). This CDR3 is CSASPGGEQFF. As DNA, the CDR3 is TGCAGTGCTAGCCCCGGGGGTGAGCAGTTCTTC.

V gene TRBV4-3 combines with J gene TRBJ1-2, with a possible D match to TRBD1 (5 bases). The V gene lost 4 bases and the J gene lost 4 bases, with 13 bases spanning the gap. This CDR3 is built from 14 residues. Germline assignment: CDR1 LGHNA and CDR2 YSLEER. The DNA of the CDR3 is TGCGCCAGCAGCCCCGAAGGGGTCGGCTATGGCTACACCTTC. Protein product: CASSPEGVGYGYTF.

V and J are TRBV19 and TRBJ2-1, with TRBD2 matching over 11 bases. The trim removed 10 bases at V and 5 bases at J, leaving 10 bases unmatched. Per the germline V gene, CDR1 is LNHDA and CDR2 is SQIVND (reference sequence). The CDR3 runs 15 residues. DNA of the CDR3: TGTGCCACCCAACTGACTAGCGGGACGCACAATGAGCAGTTCTTC. The encoded protein is CATQLTSGTHNEQFF.

The chain couples TRBV9 to TRBJ2-7; maybe TRBD1 (6 bases). Germline CDR1 SGDLS, CDR2 YYNGEE. Trimming cost V 3 bases and J 6 bases, with 19 bases left between them. This CDR3 has 15 residues. The CDR3 here is CASSGLQGDQREQYF. For the CDR3, the DNA is TGTGCCAGCAGCGGCTTACAGGGCGACCAGCGCGAGCAGTACTTC.

The chain employs TRBV2 and TRBJ1-2; 10 nucleotides line up with TRBD1. J lost 8 bases, V lost 4 bases, and 16 bases had no gene match. The CDR3 spans 17 residues. Germline lookup yields CDR1 SNHLY and CDR2 FYNNEI. This CDR3 is CASSGQGARQQAIGYTF. DNA for the CDR3: TGTGCCAGCAGTGGACAGGGGGCAAGACAACAGGCTATAGGCTACACCTTC. Variable domain in full (rest from reference TRBV2 and TRBJ1-2): EPEVTQTPSHQVTQMGQEVILRCVPISNHLYFYWYRQILGQKVEFLVSFYNNEISEKSEIFDDQFSVERPDGSNFTLKIRSTKLEDSAMYFCASSGQGARQQAIGYTFGSGTRLTVV.

The rearrangement joins TRBV2 to TRBJ2-2, with a tentative D call TRBD2 (6 bases). This CDR3 has 15 amino acids. Germline V gene data show CDR1 as SNHLY and CDR2 as FYNNEI. Trimming removed 4 bases from V and 7 bases from J, with 16 bases in between. The CDR3 DNA is TGTGCCAGCAGTGTCGTCGGGAGACGGGACGGGGAGCTGTTTTTT. Encoded protein: CASSVVGRRDGELFF. Full variable domain (rest looked up from reference TRBV2 and TRBJ2-2): EPEVTQTPSHQVTQMGQEVILRCVPISNHLYFYWYRQILGQKVEFLVSFYNNEISEKSEIFDDQFSVERPDGSNFTLKIRSTKLEDSAMYFCASSVVGRRDGELFFGEGSRLTVL.

This clone was seen just once. The chain employs TRBV5-8 and TRBJ2-7, with TRBD1 matching over 9 bases. CDR3 length: 14 amino acids. Losses at the gene ends were 4 bases for V and 2 bases for J; bases not matched to a gene: 4. Per the germline V gene, CDR1 is SGHTS and CDR2 is YDEGEE. CDR3 in amino acids: CASSLGTGPYEQYF. In nucleotides, the CDR3 is TGTGCCAGCAGCCTCGGGACAGGGCCCTACGAGCAGTACTTC.

The chain couples TRBV9 to TRBJ1-1; perhaps TRBD1 as D (6 bases). The length of the CDR3 is 14 residues. Germline CDR1 SGDLS, CDR2 YYNGEE. The V end was cut by 2 bases, the J end by 4 bases, with 12 bases between. CDR3 residues: CASSVGTLATEAFF. The CDR3, as DNA: TGTGCCAGCAGCGTCGGGACACTCGCCACTGAAGCTTTCTTT.

This rearrangement joins TRBV30 to TRBJ2-2, with D perhaps TRBD2 (6 bases). Trimming took off 6 bases at V and 6 bases at J, with 17 bases between the two ends. CDR3 length: 14 residues. Germline CDR1 reads GTSNPN; CDR2 reads SVGIG (reference sequence). CDR3 amino acids: CACNPRRGAGELFF. The CDR3 nucleotides are TGTGCCTGCAACCCTAGGAGGGGCGCCGGGGAGCTGTTTTTT.

The sample holds a few counts of this clone. Written as DNA, the CDR3 is TGTGCCAGCAGCTTGGGACTGATTAATGAAAAACTGTTTTTT. Translation: CASSLGLINEKLFF. The gene calls are TRBV7-8 and TRBJ1-4; weak D call: TRBD1 (5 bases). CDR1 SGHVS and CDR2 FQNEAQ come from the germline V gene. The CDR3 has 14 amino acids. V was clipped by 3 bases and J by 4 bases, with 9 bases between them.

The chain has TRBV14 and TRBJ2-7, with 9 bases fitting TRBD1. From germline, CDR1 is SGHDN and CDR2 FVKESK. V lost 8 bases, J lost 2 bases, and 7 bases stayed unmatched. The CDR3 extends over 14 amino acids. The CDR3 DNA reads as TGTGCCAGCGGAGGACAGGGGCGGACCTACGAGCAGTACTTC. Translation gives CASGGQGRTYEQYF. The complete variable domain, with remaining parts taken from reference TRBV14 and TRBJ2-7, reads EAGVTQFPSHSVIEKGQTVTLRCDPISGHDNLYWYRRVMGKEIKFLLHFVKESKQDESGMPNNRFLAERTGGTYSTLKVQPAELEDSGVYFCASGGQGRTYEQYFGPGTRLTVT.

Comment on this clone: Within the sample, other DNA sequences also encode this same CDR3. The rearrangement uses TRBV20-1 and TRBJ1-2; D is perhaps TRBD1 (5 bases). The germline V gene has CDR1 DFQATT and CDR2 SNEGSKA (reference sequence). Trimming cost V 6 bases and J 8 bases, with 13 bases left between them. The CDR3 totals 11 residues. The CDR3 protein is CSAGTGGGYTF. The CDR3 nucleotides are TGCAGTGCGGGTACAGGTGGCGGCTACACCTTC.

The V call is TRBV6-5, the J call TRBJ1-1, with 7 positions matching TRBD1. The CDR3 runs to 16 residues. J lost 1 base, V lost 3 bases, and 8 bases had no gene match. Germline V lookup: CDR1 MNHEY, CDR2 SVGAGI. The CDR3 loop reads CASSYEGGGKNTEAFF. The CDR3 nucleotides are TGTGCCAGCAGTTATGAAGGGGGCGGTAAGAACACTGAAGCTTTCTTT.